The rows below give T cell receptor beta chains drawn from one sample of a study of CD8 T cells in Susac syndrome. MiXCR, applied by TCRdb to the immunoSEQ multiplex PCR reads, yields one record per CDR3 protein. The sample lists fewer than 250,000 distinct CDR3 sequences; about 94% were seen once. The source material was CD4+ T cells from PBMCs. These receptors came from a human donor in good health. CDR3s include the opening cysteine and the closing phenylalanine or tryptophan. A D gene is named only where the DNA matches it firmly. Size is omitted from some rows. Given values are once, few, many or a class for expanded clones.

clone_size,v_call,j_call,d_call,cdr3_nt,cdr3_aa
-,TRBV25-1,TRBJ1-1,-,TGTGCCAGCAGTGCCACAGGGCTCGTCACTGAAGCTTTCTTT,CASSATGLVTEAFF
-,TRBV7-2,TRBJ2-2,TRBD2,TGTGCCAGCAGTTACCTAGCGGGGGGCTGGAACACCGGGGAGCTGTTTTTT,CASSYLAGGWNTGELFF
-,TRBV7-2,TRBJ1-4,-,TGTGCCAGCAGCTTGGACCTAGGAAATGAAAAACTGTTTTTT,CASSLDLGNEKLFF
-,TRBV5-1,TRBJ2-5,TRBD2,TGCGCCAGCAGCCCCGGGACTAGGACCCAAGAGACCCAGTACTTC,CASSPGTRTQETQYF
-,TRBV30,TRBJ2-2,-,TGTGCCGGGGGCAAGGGGCGCACGAACACCGGGGAGCTGTTTTTT,CAGGKGRTNTGELFF
-,TRBV28,TRBJ1-1,-,TGTGCCAGCAGTTCGAACACTGAAGCTTTCTTT,CASSSNTEAFF
once,TRBV6-1,TRBJ1-5,TRBD1,TGTGCCAGCAAGGGGGCCGATCAGCCCCAGCATTTT,CASKGADQPQHF
-,TRBV11-2,TRBJ1-3,-,TGTGCCAGCAGCTCCATCCCTGGAAACACCATATATTTT,CASSSIPGNTIYF
-,TRBV25-1,TRBJ1-2,-,TGTGCCAGCACAGGGGTGAGTGGCTACACCTTC,CASTGVSGYTF
-,TRBV7-2,TRBJ2-4,-,TGTGCCAGCAGCTTAGACCCAGGCGAACGCAAACAGTACTTC,CASSLDPGERKQYF